This entry describes one T cell receptor beta chain. V lost 2 bases, J lost 10 bases, and 10 bases stayed unmatched. Germline V gives CDR1 SGDLS, CDR2 YYNGEE. This CDR3 comprises 16 residues. All enrollees were about 18 to 95 years old and from about 24 US areas. Membership in each cohort depended on participant-reported clinical history. The protocol was immunoSEQ multiplex PCR, while the TCRdb copy is restricted to in-frame clones and leaves out a portion. The repertoire holds 100,000 to 150,000 clones, with 84% as singletons. The sample belongs to a study of blood T cell repertoires in COVID-19. Overall study context: Some COVID-19 samples were acute and others convalescent; all came from the United States, Italy and Spain. Nucleic acid was either cDNA or gDNA, and it came from T cells, B-cell-depleted T cells, or PBMCs.

Input material: PBMCs or T cells enriched from blood (not recorded which). The rearrangement joins TRBV9 to TRBJ2-1, with 12 positions matching TRBD2. The TCR was taken from a man in his forties or fifties with acute COVID-19. CDR3 bases: TGTGCCAGCAGCGTTTACCGGACTAGCGGGGTGGACGAGCAGTTCTTC. It yields the protein CASSVYRTSGVDEQFF.